This T cell receptor (beta chain) was retrieved from a study of technical replicates of blood from a handful of donors (dated by TCRdb to about 2017). Reading from cysteine to phenylalanine, the CDR3 counts 13 amino acids. The kept DNA is CDR3 alone, 39 bases in frame from the first base. According to the germline V gene, CDR1 reads SQVTM and CDR2 reads ANQGSEA. The V end loses 0 bases and the J end loses 6 bases, and a stretch of 8 bases separates them. Receptor libraries were prepared by the immunoSEQ multiplex PCR assay. The table was pulled from immuneACCESS by TCRdb, which kept in-frame rearrangements only. Such tables lose some clones; where checked, under half of the loss comes from unresolved V genes, and the rest has no known cause. In all, the sample holds roughly 72,000 clones, and roughly 94% of those were seen once. The ten top clones hold approximately 0.4% of the sample. This clone was recorded only once. Its antigen remains undetermined. Base qualities were left out, and no much larger clone turns up one base away.

The clonotype originates from a human donor in good health. The sequenced sample was T cells isolated from PBMCs. This receptor chain uses TRBV29-1 and TRBJ2-2, with an unclear D gene assignment. The CDR3 has the sequence CSVEDLRSGELFF. The base sequence is TGCAGCGTTGAAGATCTCAGGTCCGGGGAGCTGTTTTTT.